The 14 T cell receptor beta chains below all came from one sample that was sequenced in a study of OX40 agonist ivuxolimab in advanced cancers. Some clones are missing from TCRdb's copy, which holds only in-frame ones; the method was immunoSEQ multiplex PCR. The sample includes around 10,000 clones, 60% to 85% of them seen just once. Sequenced here: CD4+ or CD8+ T cells sorted from blood, sampled in a trial of the OX40 agonist ivuxolimab. These receptors were taken from an adult with an advanced solid tumor such as melanoma, head and neck, liver or kidney cancer.

CDR3 protein: CASSIQGWTEAFF. CDR3 in DNA: TGTGCCAGTAGTATACAGGGATGGACTGAAGCTTTCTTT. The rearrangement joins TRBV19 to TRBJ1-1; perhaps TRBD1 as D (5 bases). CDR3 length: 13 residues. V was clipped by 2 bases and J by 5 bases, with 9 bases between them. In germline, CDR1 is LNHDA, CDR2 SQIVND (reference sequence).

This sequence joins TRBV6-5 and TRBJ2-7; D might be TRBD1 (5 bases). Trimming cost V 6 bases and J 2 bases, with 14 bases left between them. The CDR3 contains 14 residues. Germline CDR1 MNHEY, CDR2 SVGAGI. The CDR3 coding sequence is TGTGCCAGCAGCGACAGTCTGGCCCCCTACGAGCAGTACTTC. Residues: CASSDSLAPYEQYF.

This clone was picked up one time. The CDR3 protein is CASSPGTSNSPLHF. The CDR3 nucleotides read TGCGCCAGCAGCCCGGGGACGTCCAATTCACCCCTCCACTTT. The chain links TRBV4-3 to TRBJ1-6; possible D gene TRBD1, 5 bases. Germline assignment: CDR1 LGHNA and CDR2 YSLEER. The V and J ends lost 4 bases and 7 bases respectively, with 11 bases between them. The CDR3 has 14 residues.

This clone was observed a single time. This chain links TRBV9 with TRBJ1-3; D perhaps matches TRBD1 (5 bases). The CDR3 is 14 residues long. Germline CDR1 SGDLS, CDR2 YYNGEE. With 4 bases removed from V and 2 bases from J, the gap between germline ends came to 10 bases. The CDR3 sequence: CASSPRGTGNTIYF. In DNA, the CDR3 is TGTGCCAGCAGCCCTCGGGGGACTGGAAACACCATATATTTT.

This rearrangement joins TRBV6-5 to TRBJ1-1; a possible D gene is TRBD1 (6 bases). This CDR3 region has 15 residues. CDR1 MNHEY and CDR2 SVGAGI come from the germline V gene. Trimming stripped 7 bases from V and 0 bases from J, with 15 bases between. CDR3: CASNTGWEMNTEAFF. The DNA of the CDR3 is TGTGCCAGCAACACAGGGTGGGAAATGAACACTGAAGCTTTCTTT.

The rearrangement uses TRBV4-1 and TRBJ2-7; possibly TRBD1 for D (5 bases). Trimming took off 0 bases at V and 0 bases at J, with 9 bases between the two ends. Germline lookup yields CDR1 MGHRA and CDR2 YSYEKL. The CDR3 contains 15 residues. CDR3 amino acids: CASSQEGASSYEQYF. The DNA of the CDR3 is TGCGCCAGCAGCCAAGAAGGGGCCAGCTCCTACGAGCAGTACTTC.

The rearrangement uses TRBV6-5 and TRBJ2-7; no clear D. The germline CDR1 and CDR2 sequences are MNHEY and SVGAGI. V gave up 4 bases and J gave up 3 bases, with 4 bases separating them. This CDR3 is 11 amino acids long. The CDR3 DNA sequence: TGTGCCAGCAGTTTTGGCTACGAGCAGTACTTC. It codes for CASSFGYEQYF.

The CDR3 region is CASSLVSLYGYTF. Here the CDR3 DNA reads TGTGCCAGCAGCTTAGTCTCTCTATATGGCTACACCTTC. The chain combines TRBV13 with TRBJ1-2; D ambiguous. Per the germline V gene, CDR1 is PRHDT and CDR2 is FYEKMQ (reference sequence). The germline V and J ends were trimmed by 1 base and 5 bases, with 8 bases remaining between them. The CDR3 loop spans 13 amino acids.

The table lists this clone with a count of one. The chain combines TRBV5-6 with TRBJ2-2; 7 positions match TRBD1. V dropped 4 bases and J dropped 5; count of bases not matched to a gene: 14. The CDR3 runs to 17 residues. Germline lookup yields CDR1 SGHDT and CDR2 YYEEEE. CDR3 nucleotides: TGTGCCAGCAGCCCCATAAACAGGGGACCGGAGACCGGGGAGCTGTTTTTT. Its protein is CASSPINRGPETGELFF.

The sample holds a few counts of this clone. V is TRBV28 and J is TRBJ2-7; 7 bases map to TRBD1. This CDR3 comprises 12 residues. Trimming took 8 bases from V and 3 from J; bases not matched to a gene: 4. CDR1 is MDHEN, CDR2 SYDVKM, per germline. The CDR3 DNA reads as TGTGCCAGCGGACGGGACAGCTACGAGCAGTACTTC. It encodes CASGRDSYEQYF.

This chain uses TRBV5-4 with TRBJ2-1; maybe TRBD2 (6 bases). V gave up 0 bases and J gave up 14 bases, with 12 bases separating them. The CDR3 is 12 amino acids. CDR1 and CDR2 (germline): SGHNT, YYREEE (reference sequence). In DNA form, the CDR3 reads TGTGCCAGCAGCTTGGTGCCCAGGGAGGAGTTCTTC. The encoded protein is CASSLVPREEFF.

The chain employs TRBV7-2 and TRBJ1-1; TRBD1 is a possible D gene (5 bases). The ends were cut back, 0 bases at V and 0 bases at J, with 5 bases in the middle. Germline lookup yields CDR1 SGHTA and CDR2 FQGNSA. The CDR3 covers 14 residues. As DNA, the CDR3 is TGTGCCAGCAGCTTAGCCAGGGTGAACACTGAAGCTTTCTTT. Residues: CASSLARVNTEAFF.

This chain links TRBV5-3 with TRBJ2-5; 7 bases map to TRBD1. TRBV5-3 is treated as an ORF (open reading frame) with a function not yet certain. The V and J ends lost 3 bases and 1 base, in that order; junction bases with no gene match: 18. CDR3 length: 19 residues. The CDR3 bases are TGTGCCAGAAGCTGGGAGTGCCAAACAGGGGAGTGTGCCCAAGAGACCCAGTACTTC. It encodes CARSWECQTGECAQETQYF.

This sequence joins TRBV4-1 and TRBJ2-1; no clear D. V was trimmed by 0 bases and J by 7 bases, leaving 1 base between them. The germline V gene encodes CDR1 MGHRA and CDR2 YSYEKL. This CDR3 is 11 amino acids long. The CDR3 loop is CASSQENEQFF. In DNA, the CDR3 is TGCGCCAGCAGCCAAGAGAATGAGCAGTTCTTC.